These 27 T cell receptor beta chains came from one sample sequenced in a study of T-cell reconstitution after alpha-beta-depleted transplantation in children. Preparing the TCRbeta library involved the use of unique molecular identifiers. MiXCR, applied by TCRdb to the PCR reads, yields one record per CDR3 protein. The sample holds 600,000 to 800,000 distinct CDR3 sequences; over 10% are singletons and the top ten take around 0.79%. The material was PBMCs, obtained before TCRalphabeta/CD19-depleted stem cell transplant. The receptors shown here come from a girl aged 2 to 10 with congenital amegakaryocytic thrombocytopenia, due to receive a stem cell transplant.

This chain uses TRBV10-3 with TRBJ2-3; D not resolved. Trimming removed 0 bases at V and 2 bases at J, with 12 bases between. This CDR3 spans 16 amino acids. In germline, CDR1 is ENHRY, CDR2 SYGVKD. The CDR3 region has the DNA TGTGCCATCAGTGAGTCGGTGGGAAGGATCACAGATACGCAGTATTTT. It encodes CAISESVGRITDTQYF.

V is TRBV28 and J is TRBJ2-5, with D uncertain. Trimming removed 11 bases at V and 5 bases at J, with 15 bases between. Germline V gene data show CDR1 as MDHEN and CDR2 as SYDVKM. The CDR3 loop spans 12 amino acids. For the CDR3, the DNA is TGTGCCGCTGCAAAGGGTGAGGAGACCCAGTACTTC. Encoded protein: CAAAKGEETQYF.

This clonotype showed up many times. This chain joins TRBV20-1 and TRBJ2-2; D possibly uses TRBD1 or TRBD2 (5 bases each). CDR1 and CDR2 from the germline V gene are DFQATT and SNEGSKA (reference sequence). Deletions cut 8 bases from V and 1 base from J, with 11 bases between. This CDR3 spans 13 amino acids. The CDR3 region has the DNA TGCAGTACGGGGCGAGAGAACACCGGGGAGCTGTTTTTT. Translating it yields CSTGRENTGELFF.

The chain has TRBV6-1 and TRBJ1-6; 7 bases map to TRBD1. Trimming at V came to 5 bases and at J to 10 bases, leaving 14 bases not matched to a gene. Looked up from germline, CDR1 is MNHNS and CDR2 is SASEGT. This CDR3 contains 16 residues. CDR3 in amino acids: CASSRYLQGRGSPLHF. The CDR3 coding sequence is TGTGCCAGCAGTAGATACCTACAGGGGCGAGGATCACCCCTCCACTTT.

This clonotype was seen more than once but under ten times. The rearrangement joins TRBV12-3 or TRBV12-4 to TRBJ1-4; possibly TRBD1 for D (6 bases). This CDR3 comprises 12 residues. Trimming took off 6 bases at V and 7 bases at J, with 9 bases between the two ends. Here the CDR3 DNA reads TGTGCCAGCAGGAACAGGGTTGAAAAACTGTTTTTT. Encoded protein: CASRNRVEKLFF.

The chain's CDR3 is CASSPPGLYGYTF. The CDR3 coding sequence is TGTGCCAGCAGTCCGCCAGGGTTGTATGGCTACACCTTC. The chain is built from TRBV6-1 and TRBJ1-2, with D possibly TRBD1 on 5 matching bases. CDR1 and CDR2 (germline): MNHNS, SASEGT. Between the trimmed V and J ends, which lost 5 bases and 5 bases, there was a span of 12 bases. The CDR3 extends over 13 amino acids.

The chain is built from TRBV29-1 and TRBJ2-7; 8 positions agree with TRBD2. CDR3 size: 15 residues. The junction had 7 bases not matched to a gene; V was cut back by 0 bases and J by 3 bases. Looked up from germline, CDR1 is SQVTM and CDR2 is ANQGSEA. The CDR3 is CSVEDRGTSGYEQYF. The CDR3 coding sequence is TGCAGCGTTGAAGATCGTGGTACTAGCGGCTACGAGCAGTACTTC.

The table lists this clonotype with many counts. The chain uses TRBV20-1 and TRBJ2-5; no clear D. CDR1 and CDR2 (germline): DFQATT, SNEGSKA (reference sequence). The CDR3 loop spans 12 amino acids. Deletions cut 6 bases from V and 3 bases from J, with 11 bases between. This CDR3 reads CSARRAEETQYF. The CDR3 DNA reads as TGCAGTGCCCGACGGGCGGAAGAGACCCAGTACTTC.

The CDR3 sequence is CASSFEGDYGYTF. CDR3 bases: TGCGCCAGCAGCTTCGAGGGAGACTATGGCTACACCTTC. The chain joins TRBV5-1 to TRBJ1-2, with no clear D. Trimming pared 2 bases from V and 3 bases from J, leaving 8 bases between. The germline V gene has CDR1 SGHRS and CDR2 YFSETQ. The CDR3 extends over 13 amino acids.

Many counts were recorded for this clonotype. The rearrangement uses TRBV20-1 and TRBJ2-4, with 7 bases that match TRBD2. The V segment lost 6 bases and the J segment 2 bases; nucleotides outside the gene matches: 10. Looked up from germline, CDR1 is DFQATT and CDR2 is SNEGSKA (reference sequence). The CDR3 extends over 15 amino acids. The CDR3 region is CSATLAGDPKNIQYF. For the CDR3, the DNA is TGCAGTGCCACGCTTGCGGGAGACCCCAAAAACATTCAGTACTTC.

The CDR3 DNA is TGTGCCAGCAGCCCCCTCATGGTTCAAGAGACCCAGTACTTC. Translating gives CASSPLMVQETQYF. J is TRBJ2-5 and V is TRBV12-3 or TRBV12-4; D is undetermined. The CDR3 has 14 amino acids. V lost 6 bases, J lost 2 bases, and 13 bases lay in between.

This clonotype appeared many times. The chain carries TRBV7-8 and TRBJ2-2; D is undetermined. With 3 bases removed from V and 5 bases from J, the gap between germline ends came to 16 bases. CDR3 length equals 16 residues. Germline assignment: CDR1 SGHVS and CDR2 FQNEAQ. In DNA, the CDR3 is TGTGCCAGCAGCTTGGTGGCTGGTTGGAGTACCGGGGAGCTGTTTTTT. This codes for CASSLVAGWSTGELFF.

A note on this clonotype: At one boundary the junction diverges from the germline segment, which might be a read error. The rearrangement links TRBV20-1 to TRBJ2-5; TRBD2 matches at 11 bases. CDR1 DFQATT and CDR2 SNEGSKA come from the germline V gene (reference sequence). This CDR3 contains 17 residues. CDR3 protein: CCARIPTSGSGQETQYF. The CDR3, as DNA: TGCTGTGCTAGAATTCCCACTAGCGGGAGTGGGCAAGAGACCCAGTACTTC.

This clonotype was recorded a few times. This chain uses TRBV29-1 with TRBJ1-5; possibly TRBD1 for D (5 bases). The CDR3 consists of 13 residues. The germline CDR1 and CDR2 sequences are SQVTM and ANQGSEA. V was pared by 5 bases and J by 7 bases, with 15 bases between. CDR3 nucleotides: TGCAGCGTTCAGTTGGGGGAGGGGCAGCCCCAGCATTTT. It translates to CSVQLGEGQPQHF.

This clonotype was recorded at least ten times. This chain connects TRBV20-1 to TRBJ2-3; TRBD2 agrees at 7 bases. The ends lost 4 bases at V and 10 bases at J; junction bases unmatched: 11. The CDR3 is 13 residues long. CDR1 DFQATT and CDR2 SNEGSKA come from the germline V gene (reference sequence). The DNA for the CDR3 is TGCAGTGCTACCAGAAAAGGACTAGAGCCGCAGTATTTT. It yields the protein CSATRKGLEPQYF.

This clonotype was observed a handful of times. The rearrangement joins TRBV5-1 to TRBJ2-1, with 10 bases matching TRBD1. V shed 0 bases, J shed 6 bases, and the junction held 6 bases outside the gene matches. The CDR3 spans 16 residues. CDR1 and CDR2 from the germline V gene are SGHRS and YFSETQ. The CDR3 nucleotides are TGCGCCAGCAGCTTGGTGTGGACAGGGGGAAGCAATGAGCAGTTCTTC. Translated: CASSLVWTGGSNEQFF.

This chain connects TRBV5-1 to TRBJ2-7; a possible D gene is TRBD1 (6 bases). V was trimmed by 0 bases and J by 7 bases, leaving 20 bases between them. The length of the CDR3 is 16 residues. CDR1 SGHRS and CDR2 YFSETQ come from the germline V gene. The CDR3 reads CASSLEQGIRGLEQYF. The CDR3 DNA reads as TGCGCCAGCAGCTTGGAACAGGGAATTAGGGGTTTGGAGCAGTACTTC.

The chain joins TRBV27 to TRBJ2-5; 8 nucleotides match TRBD2. V lost 4 bases to trimming and J lost 4 bases; unmatched junction nucleotides: 17. The germline CDR1 and CDR2 sequences are MNHEY and SMNVEV (reference sequence). The CDR3 covers 18 residues. The CDR3: CASSSPSNPGGRGETQYF. DNA for the CDR3: TGTGCCAGCAGTTCCCCCTCGAACCCGGGAGGGCGGGGAGAGACCCAGTACTTC.

This clonotype was seen at least ten times. The chain combines TRBV5-1 with TRBJ2-3; 7 bases align to TRBD1. Germline-derived CDR1 and CDR2 are SGHRS and YFSETQ. J lost 3 bases, V lost 2 bases, and 12 bases had no gene match. The length of the CDR3 is 17 residues. CDR3 in amino acids: CASSFGGSTGLTDTQYF. The CDR3 coding sequence is TGCGCCAGCAGCTTTGGGGGTTCGACAGGGTTGACAGATACGCAGTATTTT.

This clonotype was picked up a small number of times. The V gene is TRBV24-1, the J gene TRBJ2-5; 11 bases are a match to TRBD2. The CDR3 extends over 15 amino acids. The germline CDR1 and CDR2 sequences are KGHDR and SFDVKD. V lost 9 bases and J lost 1; bases outside the gene matches: 6. The CDR3 region is CATSGTSGVQETQYF. CDR3 sequence (DNA): TGTGCCACCTCCGGGACTAGCGGAGTCCAAGAGACCCAGTACTTC.

This clonotype appeared many times. The chain uses TRBV12-3 or TRBV12-4 and TRBJ2-1; perhaps TRBD2 as D (6 bases). The germline V and J ends were trimmed by 9 bases and 9 bases, with 15 bases remaining between them. The CDR3 is 12 residues long. The CDR3 nucleotides read TGTGCCAGTACGTTGGGGGGTTTTGAGCAGTTCTTC. This encodes CASTLGGFEQFF.

This clonotype appeared many times. This chain connects TRBV28 to TRBJ2-2, with 7 bases that match TRBD1. Looked up from germline, CDR1 is MDHEN and CDR2 is SYDVKM. J gave up 10 bases and V 5 bases, and 10 bases lay outside the gene matches. The CDR3 consists of 14 residues. The CDR3 loop reads CASSSRQGPVELFF. The CDR3 nucleotides are TGTGCCAGCAGTAGTAGACAGGGACCGGTGGAGCTGTTTTTT.

This clonotype was recorded many times. The J gene is TRBJ2-1, the V gene TRBV20-1; D not certain. The V gene lost 4 bases and the J gene lost 7 bases, with 23 bases spanning the gap. This CDR3 is built from 16 residues. CDR1 DFQATT and CDR2 SNEGSKA come from the germline V gene (reference sequence). CDR3 amino acids: CSAINNWKPVANEQFF. CDR3 DNA sequence: TGCAGTGCTATTAACAACTGGAAACCCGTGGCTAATGAGCAGTTCTTC.

At least ten counts were recorded for this clonotype. The rearrangement links TRBV12-3 or TRBV12-4 to TRBJ2-2; 10 nucleotides match TRBD1. After removal of 6 bases from V and 7 bases from J, the junction contained 8 bases not matched to a gene. The CDR3 runs 15 residues. Here the CDR3 DNA reads TGTGCCAGCAGCTCTTGGACAGGGGGGGACGGGGAGCTGTTTTTT. Translating gives CASSSWTGGDGELFF.

J is TRBJ2-5 and V is TRBV7-3; TRBD1 is a possible D gene (5 bases). Germline lookup yields CDR1 SGHTA and CDR2 FQGTGA. Between the trimmed V and J ends, which lost 6 bases and 5 bases, there was a span of 13 bases. The CDR3 spans 13 residues. This CDR3 is CASSQGNGETQYF. For the CDR3, the DNA is TGTGCCAGCAGTCAGGGAAACGGGGAGACCCAGTACTTC.

The CDR3 here is CASSLVGLAANHNEQFF. For the CDR3, the DNA is TGTGCCAGCAGCTTAGTAGGGCTAGCGGCAAATCACAATGAGCAGTTCTTC. The V call is TRBV11-2, the J call TRBJ2-1, with 7 nucleotides matching TRBD2. The CDR3 contains 17 residues. With 1 base clipped from V and 5 bases from J, the junction kept 11 bases outside the gene matches. Germline V gene lookup returns CDR1 SGHAT and CDR2 FQNNGV.

The sample holds many counts of this clonotype. The gene calls are TRBV7-8 and TRBJ2-7, with 13 positions matching TRBD2. The length of the CDR3 is 15 residues. The J segment lost 3 bases and the V segment lost 5 bases, leaving 4 bases of the junction unmatched. CDR1 and CDR2 from the germline V gene are SGHVS and FQNEAQ. CDR3 region: CASSPTSGRIYEQYF. As DNA, the CDR3 is TGTGCCAGCAGCCCGACTAGCGGGAGGATCTACGAGCAGTACTTC.